This entry lists 30 T cell receptor beta chains sequenced from one sample in a study of cytomegalovirus exposure and HLA in healthy donors. Primers for the PCR totalled 60 Vbeta and 13 Jbeta. Profiling relied on immunoSEQ multiplex PCR, and the TCRdb table lists in-frame clones only, not all of them. The table has some 150,000 clones, around three quarters seen once; the top ten hold under 2.5%. What was sequenced was PBMCs. The receptors derive from an older woman in good health and CMV-seropositive.

V is TRBV5-1 and J is TRBJ1-5; 7 bases map to TRBD1. Germline CDR1 SGHRS, CDR2 YFSETQ. Germline trimming cut 0 bases from V and 2 bases from J; bases unmatched to any gene: 5. This CDR3 contains 16 residues. The CDR3: CASSLEAGGGNQPQHF. The CDR3 region has the DNA TGCGCCAGCAGCTTGGAGGCAGGGGGAGGCAATCAGCCCCAGCATTTT.

The chain links TRBV27 to TRBJ2-7; 10 positions agree with TRBD2. With V trimmed by 5 bases and J by 1 base, 11 bases remained unmatched. The CDR3 spans 17 residues. Germline V CDR1 and CDR2: MNHEY, SMNVEV (reference sequence). CDR3 sequence (DNA): TGTGCCAGCAGTCCCCTCCCCCTAGCGGGAGATTCCTACGAGCAGTACTTC. This gives the protein CASSPLPLAGDSYEQYF.

The V gene is TRBV5-5, the J gene TRBJ2-7; 9 positions match TRBD2. Germline-derived CDR1 and CDR2 are SGHKS and YYEKEE (reference sequence). The CDR3 has 14 amino acids. V was pared by 6 bases and J by 5 bases, with 9 bases of the junction left unmatched. As DNA, the CDR3 is TGTGCCAGCAACCAGGGCGGGAGGGCCGACGAGCAGTACTTC. Amino acid sequence: CASNQGGRADEQYF.

CDR3 protein: CASSPAPSGTLGDTQYF. The CDR3 DNA reads as TGTGCCAGCAGCCCGGCCCCTAGCGGGACACTGGGGGATACGCAGTATTTT. This chain joins TRBV9 and TRBJ2-3; 9 positions match TRBD2. J lost 6 bases, V lost 4 bases, and 15 bases had no gene match. The V gene's germline CDR1 is SGDLS and CDR2 YYNGEE. This CDR3 has 17 amino acids.

The chain is built from TRBV7-3 and TRBJ2-2; 15 nucleotides align to TRBD2. Germline values: CDR1 SGHTA, CDR2 FQGTGA. With V trimmed by 5 bases and J by 5 bases, 3 bases remained unmatched. The CDR3 has 16 amino acids. DNA of the CDR3: TGTGCCAGCAGCCAGGGGACTAGCGGGAGGACCGGGGAGCTGTTTTTT. Encoded protein: CASSQGTSGRTGELFF.

The V call is TRBV4-2, the J call TRBJ1-1, with D perhaps TRBD1 (5 bases). The V end lost 2 bases, the J end lost 4 bases, and 8 bases lay between the germline ends. Germline V gene lookup returns CDR1 LGHNA and CDR2 YNFKEQ. The CDR3 covers 13 residues. The CDR3 DNA sequence: TGTGCCAGCAGCCAACTTAGGGGCACTGAAGCTTTCTTT. This gives the protein CASSQLRGTEAFF.

The J gene is TRBJ1-4, the V gene TRBV30, with a weak D call TRBD1 (5 bases). CDR1 and CDR2 (germline): GTSNPN, SVGIG (reference sequence). CDR3 length: 13 residues. V was shortened by 0 bases and J by 11 bases, with 13 bases between the two germline ends. The CDR3 loop reads CAWSVGGGRKLFF. CDR3 sequence (DNA): TGTGCCTGGAGTGTTGGTGGGGGGAGGAAACTGTTTTTT.

This chain uses TRBV5-1 with TRBJ1-4; 8 positions agree with TRBD1. Germline-derived CDR1 and CDR2 are SGHRS and YFSETQ. With V trimmed by 0 bases and J by 5 bases, 12 bases remained unmatched. The CDR3 is 18 amino acids. CDR3 sequence: CASSLAPGQVTQNEKLFF. The CDR3 DNA is TGCGCCAGCAGCTTGGCCCCGGGACAGGTGACCCAAAATGAAAAACTGTTTTTT.

The chain links TRBV28 to TRBJ1-5; weak D call: TRBD1 (6 bases). CDR3 length equals 12 residues. Per the germline V gene, CDR1 is MDHEN and CDR2 is SYDVKM. V was clipped by 5 bases and J by 6 bases, with 8 bases between them. CDR3 amino acids: CASSAGVQPQHF. CDR3 coding DNA: TGTGCCAGCAGTGCAGGGGTTCAGCCCCAGCATTTT. Full variable domain (missing parts from reference TRBV28 and TRBJ1-5): DVKVTQSSRYLVKRTGEKVFLECVQDMDHENMFWYRQDPGLGLRLIYFSYDVKMKEKGDIPEGYSVSREKKERFSLILESASTNQTSMYLCASSAGVQPQHFGDGTRLSIL.

V is TRBV6-1 and J is TRBJ2-3; tentatively, D is TRBD1 (6 bases). The V end was cut by 8 bases, the J end by 1 base, with 10 bases between. The germline gives CDR1 MNHNS, CDR2 SASEGT. The CDR3 is made up of 13 amino acids. The CDR3 bases are TGTGCCAGCGTCGCAGGGGGCACAGATACGCAGTATTTT. Protein sequence: CASVAGGTDTQYF.

The chain uses TRBV7-9 and TRBJ1-4; 9 bases match TRBD1. The germline V gene has CDR1 SEHNR and CDR2 FQNEAQ (reference sequence). The CDR3 contains 15 residues. With V trimmed by 6 bases and J by 7 bases, 9 bases remained unmatched. The CDR3 bases are TGTGCCAGCAGTTCCTGGACAGGGGTGATTGAAAAACTGTTTTTT. Amino acids: CASSSWTGVIEKLFF.

This clone was counted only a few times. The chain recombines TRBV6-6 with TRBJ1-2; 7 bases map to TRBD1. Germline CDR1 MNHNY, CDR2 SVGAGI (reference sequence). V lost 7 bases to trimming and J lost 4 bases; unmatched junction nucleotides: 6. The CDR3 has 13 residues. The CDR3 bases are TGTGCCAGCATTCCGACAGGGACCTATGGCTACACCTTC. Translation gives CASIPTGTYGYTF.

This clone was observed once. The rearrangement links TRBV27 to TRBJ2-4; TRBD2 is a possible D gene (6 bases). The V gene lost 6 bases and the J gene lost 0 bases, with 6 bases spanning the gap. CDR1 and CDR2 (germline): MNHEY, SMNVEV (reference sequence). The CDR3 has 13 residues. Here the CDR3 reads CASRGGAKNIQYF. The CDR3 nucleotides read TGTGCCAGCAGGGGAGGAGCCAAAAACATTCAGTACTTC.

This clone has a handful of counts. The chain uses TRBV28 and TRBJ2-5; D ambiguous. CDR1 and CDR2 (germline): MDHEN, SYDVKM. Trimming left V 4 bases short and J 5 bases short, with 5 bases between. This CDR3 contains 11 residues. CDR3 DNA sequence: TGTGCCAGCAGTTCACTGGAGACCCAGTACTTC. Translation gives CASSSLETQYF.

This clone was seen a single time. The genes are TRBV29-1 and TRBJ1-2; D is uncertain. Trimming took off 5 bases at V and 1 base at J, with 8 bases between the two ends. The length of the CDR3 is 12 residues. From germline, CDR1 is SQVTM and CDR2 ANQGSEA. In nucleotides, the CDR3 is TGCAGCGTTAGGCAGGATAACTATGGCTACACCTTC. Translation: CSVRQDNYGYTF. Variable domain in full (rest from reference TRBV29-1 and TRBJ1-2): SAVISQKPSRDICQRGTSLTIQCQVDSQVTMMFWYRQQPGQSLTLIATANQGSEATYESGFVIDKFPISRPNLTFSTLTVSNMSPEDSSIYLCSVRQDNYGYTFGSGTRLTVV.

This chain links TRBV19 with TRBJ2-2, with TRBD2 identical over 14 bases. The junction had 8 bases not matched to a gene; V was cut back by 9 bases and J by 5 bases. Germline lookup yields CDR1 LNHDA and CDR2 SQIVND (reference sequence). The CDR3 covers 16 residues. CDR3 amino acids: CASAGTSGSETGELFF. The CDR3 DNA reads as TGTGCCAGCGCTGGGACTAGCGGGAGTGAAACCGGGGAGCTGTTTTTT.

This clone has just a few counts. The V gene is TRBV4-1, the J gene TRBJ1-5, with 8 bases matching TRBD1. J lost 4 bases, V lost 1 base, and 9 bases had no gene match. CDR1 MGHRA and CDR2 YSYEKL come from the germline V gene. CDR3 length equals 17 residues. In nucleotides, the CDR3 is TGCGCCAGCAGCCAAGTAAGGAGCAGGGGGCGAAATCAGCCCCAGCATTTT. It codes for CASSQVRSRGRNQPQHF.

In this sample, this clone turned up once. The V gene is TRBV4-1, the J gene TRBJ2-2, with 7 bases fitting TRBD2. The germline V gene encodes CDR1 MGHRA and CDR2 YSYEKL. V lost 0 bases and J lost 5; bases outside the gene matches: 9. The CDR3 loop spans 17 amino acids. The CDR3 protein is CASSQEEGRAVTGELFF. For the CDR3, the DNA is TGCGCCAGCAGCCAAGAGGAAGGGAGGGCCGTAACCGGGGAGCTGTTTTTT.

The V and J genes are TRBV5-1 and TRBJ1-1; 8 bases are a match to TRBD1. CDR1 is SGHRS and CDR2 is YFSETQ in the germline V gene. This CDR3 is built from 13 residues. V shed 7 bases, J shed 1 base, and the junction held 3 bases outside the gene matches. The CDR3, as DNA: TGCGCCAGCTTAGGACAGGGGAACACTGAAGCTTTCTTT. It codes for CASLGQGNTEAFF.

This chain links TRBV6-1 with TRBJ1-3, with a tentative D call TRBD1 (5 bases). V was cut by 4 bases and J by 2 bases, with 9 bases left in between. The CDR3 loop spans 14 amino acids. CDR1 and CDR2 from the germline V gene are MNHNS and SASEGT. CDR3 coding DNA: TGTGCCAGCAGTGCTTCCAGGGCTGGAAACACCATATATTTT. Amino acid sequence: CASSASRAGNTIYF.

In DNA, the CDR3 is TGTGCCAGTAGTAAATCCCGGAGTGCAACTAATGAAAAACTGTTTTTT. Its translation is CASSKSRSATNEKLFF. The V and J genes are TRBV19 and TRBJ1-4; D is undetermined. Between the trimmed V and J ends, which lost 4 bases and 0 bases, there was a span of 12 bases. CDR1 and CDR2 (germline): LNHDA, SQIVND (reference sequence). The CDR3 is 16 residues long.

This clone was seen only a few times. The genes are TRBV29-1 and TRBJ2-3, with D possibly TRBD2 on 5 matching bases. Trimming removed 3 bases at V and 7 bases at J, with 11 bases between. The CDR3 is 12 amino acids. Germline CDR1 SQVTM, CDR2 ANQGSEA. The CDR3 region has the DNA TGCAGCGTTGACGGCGGAGGAAATACGCAGTATTTT. It encodes CSVDGGGNTQYF.

The rearrangement links TRBV6-6 to TRBJ2-1; 8 positions agree with TRBD2. The CDR3 loop spans 12 amino acids. CDR1 and CDR2 from the germline V gene are MNHNY and SVGAGI (reference sequence). The V and J ends lost 7 bases and 8 bases, in that order; junction bases with no gene match: 4. CDR3 sequence: CASNRAGDEQFF. The CDR3, as DNA: TGTGCCAGCAACCGAGCGGGAGATGAGCAGTTCTTC.

The chain links TRBV6-5 to TRBJ1-2, with 7 bases lining up with TRBD1. Trimming removed 2 bases from V and 7 bases from J; junction bases left unmatched: 7. Germline loops: CDR1 MNHEY, CDR2 SVGAGI. This CDR3 contains 14 residues. The CDR3 region is CASSYRQGGFGYTF. In DNA, the CDR3 is TGTGCCAGCAGTTACCGCCAGGGGGGCTTTGGCTACACCTTC.

This clone is a singleton in its sample. The chain carries TRBV25-1 and TRBJ1-4, with D perhaps matching TRBD1 (6 bases). This CDR3 comprises 16 residues. Trimming removed 4 bases at V and 6 bases at J, with 18 bases between. The germline CDR1 and CDR2 sequences are MGHDK and SYGVNS. The CDR3 DNA reads as TGTGCCAGCAGTGTCCTTTTGGACAGTCGGTATGAAAAACTGTTTTTT. This sequence encodes CASSVLLDSRYEKLFF.

The sample holds one count of this clone. V usage is TRBV2 and J usage is TRBJ1-5, with 9 nucleotides matching TRBD1. This CDR3 has 16 residues. Trimming removed 3 bases from V and 6 bases from J; junction bases left unmatched: 9. The germline gives CDR1 SNHLY, CDR2 FYNNEI. The CDR3 is CASSDSPTGGTQPQHF. The DNA for the CDR3 is TGTGCCAGCAGTGATTCTCCGACAGGGGGAACTCAGCCCCAGCATTTT.

This clone appeared a few times. V and J are TRBV28 and TRBJ2-7; 7 nucleotides match TRBD1. CDR1 and CDR2 (germline): MDHEN, SYDVKM. Trimming took 4 bases from V and 5 from J; bases not matched to a gene: 5. CDR3 size: 13 residues. The CDR3 spells CASSSGDRDEQYF. The CDR3 region has the DNA TGTGCCAGCAGTTCCGGTGACAGGGACGAGCAGTACTTC.

This clone was observed a few times. This rearrangement joins TRBV27 to TRBJ1-4, with D uncertain. Germline CDR1 is MNHEY and CDR2 is SMNVEV (reference sequence). The CDR3 contains 14 residues. Deletions cut 1 base from V and 4 bases from J, with 7 bases between. In DNA, the CDR3 is TGTGCCAGCAGTTTATGGCAGAATAATGAAAAACTGTTTTTT. Protein: CASSLWQNNEKLFF.

The chain is built from TRBV10-3 and TRBJ2-3; 9 bases agree with TRBD1. V shed 11 bases and J 1 base; nucleotides not matched to a gene: 4. Germline V gene data show CDR1 as ENHRY and CDR2 as SYGVKD. The CDR3 loop spans 13 amino acids. The CDR3 loop is CASRTGGTDTQYF. CDR3 nucleotide sequence: TGTGCCTCCCGGACAGGGGGCACAGATACGCAGTATTTT.

The J gene is TRBJ1-4, the V gene TRBV28; the match to TRBD1 covers 7 bases. The CDR3 has 16 amino acids. Germline V lookup: CDR1 MDHEN, CDR2 SYDVKM. The trim removed 6 bases at V and 7 bases at J, leaving 14 bases unmatched. CDR3 nucleotide sequence: TGTGCCAGCAGAAGCGAGGGGGCGAGCCTCAGTGAAAAACTGTTTTTT. It codes for CASRSEGASLSEKLFF. The variable domain in full, completed from reference TRBV28 and TRBJ1-4, reads DVKVTQSSRYLVKRTGEKVFLECVQDMDHENMFWYRQDPGLGLRLIYFSYDVKMKEKGDIPEGYSVSREKKERFSLILESASTNQTSMYLCASRSEGASLSEKLFFGSGTQLSVL.